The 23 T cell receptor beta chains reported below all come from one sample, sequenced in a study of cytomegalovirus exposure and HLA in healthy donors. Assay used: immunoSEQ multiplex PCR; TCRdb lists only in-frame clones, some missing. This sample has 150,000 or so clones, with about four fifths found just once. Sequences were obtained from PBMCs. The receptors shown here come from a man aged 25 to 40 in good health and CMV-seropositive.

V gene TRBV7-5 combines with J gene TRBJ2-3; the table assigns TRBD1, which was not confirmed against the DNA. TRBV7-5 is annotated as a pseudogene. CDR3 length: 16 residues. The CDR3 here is CVRSIDRGPFPDTQYF. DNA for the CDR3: TGTGTCAGAAGCATTGACAGGGGGCCGTTTCCAGATACGCAGTATTTT.

The CDR3 region is CASSLPTGGFNSPLHF. CDR3 in DNA: TGTGCCAGCAGCTTACCCACAGGGGGCTTTAATTCACCCCTCCACTTT. The genes are TRBV7-9 and TRBJ1-6, with 9 bases fitting TRBD1. Germline V gives CDR1 SEHNR, CDR2 FQNEAQ (reference sequence). V shed 2 bases and J 6 bases; nucleotides not matched to a gene: 5. This CDR3 comprises 16 residues.

The CDR3 is CASSISVLATDTQYF. In DNA, the CDR3 is TGTGCCAGTAGTATTTCAGTGTTGGCCACAGATACGCAGTATTTT. J is TRBJ2-3 and V is TRBV19; D call uncertain. Germline loops: CDR1 LNHDA, CDR2 SQIVND (reference sequence). Trimming stripped 3 bases from V and 2 bases from J, with 12 bases between. This CDR3 region has 15 residues.

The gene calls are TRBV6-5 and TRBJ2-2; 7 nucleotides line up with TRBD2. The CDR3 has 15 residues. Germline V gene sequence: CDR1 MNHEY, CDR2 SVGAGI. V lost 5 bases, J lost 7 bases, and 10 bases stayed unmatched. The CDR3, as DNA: TGTGCCAGCAGTCTACAGGCGGGAGCGATCGGGGAGCTGTTTTTT. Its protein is CASSLQAGAIGELFF.

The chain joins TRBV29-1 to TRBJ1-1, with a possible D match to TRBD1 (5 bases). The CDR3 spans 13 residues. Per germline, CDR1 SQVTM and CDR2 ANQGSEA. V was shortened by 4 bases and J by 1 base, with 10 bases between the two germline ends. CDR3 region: CSVGQGTNTEAFF. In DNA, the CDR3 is TGCAGCGTTGGGCAGGGTACGAACACTGAAGCTTTCTTT.

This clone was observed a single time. CDR3 DNA sequence: TGCGCCAGCAACCGGGACAGTACCGCCATACCATCATACGAGCAGTACTTC. Protein product: CASNRDSTAIPSYEQYF. The gene calls are TRBV10-1 and TRBJ2-7; 7 nucleotides agree with TRBD1. J was trimmed by 4 bases and V by 7 bases; bases with no gene match: 19. The V gene's germline CDR1 is WNHNN and CDR2 SYGVQD (reference sequence). The CDR3 loop spans 17 amino acids.

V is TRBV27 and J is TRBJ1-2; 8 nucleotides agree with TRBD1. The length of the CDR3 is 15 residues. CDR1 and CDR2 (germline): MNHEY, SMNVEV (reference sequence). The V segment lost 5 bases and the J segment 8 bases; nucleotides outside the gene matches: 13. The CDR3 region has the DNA TGTGCCAGCAGTCTCCGGACAGGGCTGGGTACAGGCTACACCTTC. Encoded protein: CASSLRTGLGTGYTF.

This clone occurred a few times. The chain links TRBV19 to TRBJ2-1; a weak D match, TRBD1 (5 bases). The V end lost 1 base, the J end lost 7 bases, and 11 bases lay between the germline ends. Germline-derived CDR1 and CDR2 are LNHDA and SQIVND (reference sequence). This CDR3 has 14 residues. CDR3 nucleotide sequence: TGTGCCAGTAGTATAGCTACAGCAGGGAATGAGCAGTTCTTC. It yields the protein CASSIATAGNEQFF.

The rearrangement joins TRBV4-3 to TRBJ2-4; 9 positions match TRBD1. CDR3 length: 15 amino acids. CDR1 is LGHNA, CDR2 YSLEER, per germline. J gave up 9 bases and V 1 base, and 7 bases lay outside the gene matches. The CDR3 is CASSQGTGVVGIQYF. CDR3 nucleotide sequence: TGCGCCAGCAGCCAAGGGACAGGGGTTGTTGGCATTCAGTACTTC.

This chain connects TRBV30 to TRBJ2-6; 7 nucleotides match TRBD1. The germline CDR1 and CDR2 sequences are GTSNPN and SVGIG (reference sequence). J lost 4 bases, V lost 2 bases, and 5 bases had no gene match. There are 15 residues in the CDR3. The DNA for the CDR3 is TGTGCCTGGAGTAAGGGACAGCAAGGGGCCAACGTCCTGACTTTC. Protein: CAWSKGQQGANVLTF.

The CDR3, as DNA: TGTGCCAGCAGGGGGACTAGCGGCAATGAGCAGTTCTTC. As protein: CASRGTSGNEQFF. The V call is TRBV6-5, the J call TRBJ2-1; TRBD2 matches 11 bases. Losses at the gene ends were 6 bases for V and 6 bases for J; bases not matched to a gene: 1. The length of the CDR3 is 13 residues. Germline loops: CDR1 MNHEY, CDR2 SVGAGI.

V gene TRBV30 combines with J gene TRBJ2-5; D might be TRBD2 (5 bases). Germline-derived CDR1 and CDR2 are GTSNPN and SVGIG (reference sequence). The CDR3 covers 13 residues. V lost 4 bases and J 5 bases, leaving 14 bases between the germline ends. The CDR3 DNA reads TGTGCCTGGATCCCGTCCCCGGGGGAGACCCAGTACTTC. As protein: CAWIPSPGETQYF.

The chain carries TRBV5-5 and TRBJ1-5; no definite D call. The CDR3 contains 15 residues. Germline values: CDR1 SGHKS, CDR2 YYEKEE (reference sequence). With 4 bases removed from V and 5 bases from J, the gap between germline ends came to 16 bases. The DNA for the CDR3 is TGTGCCAGCAGCCCGTTAACAGAACCTGATCAGCCCCAGCATTTT. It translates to CASSPLTEPDQPQHF.

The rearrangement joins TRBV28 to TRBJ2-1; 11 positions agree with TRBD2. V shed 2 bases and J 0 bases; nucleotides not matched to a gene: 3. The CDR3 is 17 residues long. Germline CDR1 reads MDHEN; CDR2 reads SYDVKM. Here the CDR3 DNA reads TGTGCCAGCAGTTTACCGACTAGCGGGGACTCCTACAATGAGCAGTTCTTC. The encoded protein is CASSLPTSGDSYNEQFF.

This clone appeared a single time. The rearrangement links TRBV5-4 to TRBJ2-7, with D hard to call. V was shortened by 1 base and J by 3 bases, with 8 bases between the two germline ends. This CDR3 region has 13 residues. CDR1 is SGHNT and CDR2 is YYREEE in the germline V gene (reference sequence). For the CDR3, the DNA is TGTGCCAGCAGCTTGAAAACAGACTACGAGCAGTACTTC. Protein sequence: CASSLKTDYEQYF.

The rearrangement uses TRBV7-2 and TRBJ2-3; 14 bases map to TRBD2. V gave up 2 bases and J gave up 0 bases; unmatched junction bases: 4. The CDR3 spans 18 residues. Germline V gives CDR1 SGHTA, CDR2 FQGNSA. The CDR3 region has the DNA TGTGCCAGCAGCTTAAGGGGGACTAGCGGGAGAAGCACAGATACGCAGTATTTT. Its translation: CASSLRGTSGRSTDTQYF.

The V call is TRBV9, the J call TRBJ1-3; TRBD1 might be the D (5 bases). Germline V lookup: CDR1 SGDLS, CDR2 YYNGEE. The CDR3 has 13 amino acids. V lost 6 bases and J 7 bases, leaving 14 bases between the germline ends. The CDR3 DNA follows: TGTGCCAGCACCGGGGGAGAGCGTAACACCATATATTTT. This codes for CASTGGERNTIYF.

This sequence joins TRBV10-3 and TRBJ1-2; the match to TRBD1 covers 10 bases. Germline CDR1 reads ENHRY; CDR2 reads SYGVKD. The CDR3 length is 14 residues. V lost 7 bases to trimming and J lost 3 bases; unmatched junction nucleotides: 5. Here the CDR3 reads CAITLTGGDYGYTF. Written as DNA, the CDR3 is TGTGCCATCACCTTGACAGGGGGCGACTATGGCTACACCTTC.

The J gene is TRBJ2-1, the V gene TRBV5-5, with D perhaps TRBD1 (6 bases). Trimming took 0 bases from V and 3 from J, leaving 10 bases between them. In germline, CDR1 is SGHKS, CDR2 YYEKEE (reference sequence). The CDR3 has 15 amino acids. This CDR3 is CASSLVQGNYNEQFF. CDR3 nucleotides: TGTGCCAGCAGCTTGGTACAGGGCAACTACAATGAGCAGTTCTTC.

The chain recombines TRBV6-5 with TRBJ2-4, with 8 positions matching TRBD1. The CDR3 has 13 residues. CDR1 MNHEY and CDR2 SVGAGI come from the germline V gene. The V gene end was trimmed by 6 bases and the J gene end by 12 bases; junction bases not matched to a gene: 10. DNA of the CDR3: TGTGCCAGCAGCCCGGGGACAGGTTGGACTCAGTACTTC. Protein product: CASSPGTGWTQYF.

CDR3 sequence: CASSQMRGPNYFGSYNEQFF. The CDR3 coding sequence is TGCGCCAGCAGCCAAATGAGGGGGCCCAATTATTTCGGCTCCTACAATGAGCAGTTCTTC. The chain joins TRBV4-1 to TRBJ2-1, with 7 bases that match TRBD1. Trimming cost V 2 bases and J 0 bases; bases outside gene matches: 16. CDR3 length: 20 residues. Germline V CDR1 and CDR2: MGHRA, YSYEKL.

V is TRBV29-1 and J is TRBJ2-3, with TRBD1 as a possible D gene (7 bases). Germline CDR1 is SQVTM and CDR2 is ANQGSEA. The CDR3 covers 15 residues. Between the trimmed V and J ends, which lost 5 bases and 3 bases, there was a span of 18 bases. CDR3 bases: TGCAGCGTTAAACAGGGGAGGATTGGGACAGATACGCAGTATTTT. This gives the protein CSVKQGRIGTDTQYF.

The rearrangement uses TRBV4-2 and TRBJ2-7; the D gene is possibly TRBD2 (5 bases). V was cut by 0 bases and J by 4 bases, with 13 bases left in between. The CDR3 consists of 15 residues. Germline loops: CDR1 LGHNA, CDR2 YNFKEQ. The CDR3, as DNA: TGTGCCAGCAGCCAAGACCCGCGAGGGCTGTACGAGCAGTACTTC. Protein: CASSQDPRGLYEQYF.